The clone carrying this T cell receptor (beta chain) was observed a handful of times. Its antigen is unidentified. Every isolated RNA sample was fully reverse transcribed, so sequencing captured expressed TCRB transcripts. TCRdb's table, derived via immunoSEQ multiplex PCR, lists solely in-frame clones and lacks some. The sample consists of around 500,000 clones, roughly 11% of them appearing once. The entry originates in a study of beta chain features in type 1 diabetes. Overall study findings and caveats: A potential PCR bias toward shorter templates would be equal in patient and control samples.

Germline CDR1 reads SGHNT; CDR2 reads YYREEE (reference sequence). The CDR3 totals 15 residues. Trimming removed 0 bases at V and 4 bases at J, with 13 bases between. The sequenced sample consisted of naive CD4+ T cells from blood. V usage is TRBV5-4 and J usage is TRBJ1-2; no reliable D call. The sequence came from a young woman in good health. The DNA for the CDR3 is TGTGCCAGCAGCTTGGGACCTCAAGCGCCCTATGGCTACACCTTC. It encodes CASSLGPQAPYGYTF.